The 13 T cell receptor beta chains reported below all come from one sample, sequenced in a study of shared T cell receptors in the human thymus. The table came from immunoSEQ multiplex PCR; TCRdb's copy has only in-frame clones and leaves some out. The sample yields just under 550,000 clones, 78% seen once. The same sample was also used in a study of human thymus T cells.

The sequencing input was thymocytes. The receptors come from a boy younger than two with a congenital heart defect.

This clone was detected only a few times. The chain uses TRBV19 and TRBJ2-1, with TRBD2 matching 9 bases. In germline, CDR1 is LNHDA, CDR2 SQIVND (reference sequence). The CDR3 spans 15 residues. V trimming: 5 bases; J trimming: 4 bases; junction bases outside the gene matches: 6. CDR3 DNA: TGTGCCAGTAGTTTTCAGCGGGAGGTGTACAATGAGCAGTTCTTC. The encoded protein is CASSFQREVYNEQFF.

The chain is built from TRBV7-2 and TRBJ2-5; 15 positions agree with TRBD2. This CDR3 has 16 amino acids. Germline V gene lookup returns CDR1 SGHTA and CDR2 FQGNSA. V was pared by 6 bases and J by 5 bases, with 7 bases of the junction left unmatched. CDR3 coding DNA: TGTGCCAGCAGTTGGACTAGCGGGAGGGTTCGGGAGACCCAGTACTTC. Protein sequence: CASSWTSGRVRETQYF.

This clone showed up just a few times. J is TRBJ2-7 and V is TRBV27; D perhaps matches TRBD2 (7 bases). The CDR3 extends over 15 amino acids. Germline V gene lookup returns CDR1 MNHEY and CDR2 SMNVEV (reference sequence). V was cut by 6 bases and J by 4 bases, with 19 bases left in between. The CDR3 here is CASSPNGGPGYEQYF. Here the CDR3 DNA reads TGTGCCAGCAGCCCAAACGGGGGGCCGGGATACGAGCAGTACTTC.

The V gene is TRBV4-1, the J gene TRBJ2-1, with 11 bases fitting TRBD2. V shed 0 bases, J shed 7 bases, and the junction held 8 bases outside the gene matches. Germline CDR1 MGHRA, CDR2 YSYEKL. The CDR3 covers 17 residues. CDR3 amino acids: CASSQEGTSGSWNEQFF. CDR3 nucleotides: TGCGCCAGCAGCCAAGAGGGAACTAGCGGGAGTTGGAATGAGCAGTTCTTC.

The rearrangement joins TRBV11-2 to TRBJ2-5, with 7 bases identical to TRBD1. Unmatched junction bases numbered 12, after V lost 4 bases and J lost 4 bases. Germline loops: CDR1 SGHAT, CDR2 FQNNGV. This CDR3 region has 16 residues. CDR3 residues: CASSWRRDRSGETQYF. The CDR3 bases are TGTGCCAGCAGCTGGAGACGGGACAGATCGGGAGAGACCCAGTACTTC.

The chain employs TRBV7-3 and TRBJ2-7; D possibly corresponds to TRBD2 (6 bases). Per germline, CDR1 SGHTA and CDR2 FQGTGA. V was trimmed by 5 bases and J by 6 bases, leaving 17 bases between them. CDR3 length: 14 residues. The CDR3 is CASSRRAGTFEQYF. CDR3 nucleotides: TGTGCCAGCAGCCGGAGGGCTGGGACTTTCGAGCAGTACTTC.

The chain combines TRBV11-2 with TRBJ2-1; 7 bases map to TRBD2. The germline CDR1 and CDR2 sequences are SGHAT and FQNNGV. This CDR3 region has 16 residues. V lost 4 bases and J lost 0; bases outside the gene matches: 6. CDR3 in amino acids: CASSSIAGSSYNEQFF. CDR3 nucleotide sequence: TGTGCCAGCAGCTCTATAGCGGGTAGCTCCTACAATGAGCAGTTCTTC.

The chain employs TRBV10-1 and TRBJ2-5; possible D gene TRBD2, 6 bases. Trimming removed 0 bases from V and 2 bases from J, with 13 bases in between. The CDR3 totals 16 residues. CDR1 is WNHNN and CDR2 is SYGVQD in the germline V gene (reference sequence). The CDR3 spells CASSESPGLIQETQYF. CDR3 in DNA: TGCGCCAGCAGTGAGTCCCCGGGACTTATACAAGAGACCCAGTACTTC.

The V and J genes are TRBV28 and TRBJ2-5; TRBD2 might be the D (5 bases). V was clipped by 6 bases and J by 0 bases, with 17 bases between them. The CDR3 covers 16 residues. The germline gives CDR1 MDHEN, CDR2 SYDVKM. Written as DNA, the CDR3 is TGTGCCAGCAGCCCTGAGGCTGGGGAGTACCAAGAGACCCAGTACTTC. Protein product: CASSPEAGEYQETQYF.

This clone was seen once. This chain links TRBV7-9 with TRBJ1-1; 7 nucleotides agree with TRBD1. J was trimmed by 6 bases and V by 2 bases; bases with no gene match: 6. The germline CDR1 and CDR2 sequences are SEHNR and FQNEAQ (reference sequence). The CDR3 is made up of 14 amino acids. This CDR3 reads CASSLPDRVAEAFF. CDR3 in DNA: TGTGCCAGCAGCTTACCTGACAGGGTCGCTGAAGCTTTCTTT. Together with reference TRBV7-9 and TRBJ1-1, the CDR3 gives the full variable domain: DTGVSQNPRHKITKRGQNVTFRCDPISEHNRLYWYRQTLGQGPEFLTYFQNEAQLEKSRLLSDRFSAERPKGSFSTLEIQRTEQGDSAMYLCASSLPDRVAEAFFGQGTRLTVV.

The CDR3 loop reads CASSQDHPDTELFSGNTIYF. The CDR3 nucleotides read TGCGCCAGCAGCCAAGACCACCCCGACACCGAACTCTTCTCTGGAAACACCATATATTTT. The rearrangement links TRBV4-3 to TRBJ1-3, with D uncertain. The CDR3 is made up of 20 amino acids. The ends were cut back, 0 bases at V and 0 bases at J, with 21 bases in the middle. From germline, CDR1 is LGHNA and CDR2 YSLEER.

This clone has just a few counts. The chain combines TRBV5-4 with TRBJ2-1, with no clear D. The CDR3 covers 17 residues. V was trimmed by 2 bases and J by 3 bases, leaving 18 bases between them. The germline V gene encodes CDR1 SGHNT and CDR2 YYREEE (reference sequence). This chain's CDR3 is CASSFRPPLPGYNEQFF. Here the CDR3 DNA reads TGTGCCAGCAGCTTTAGGCCTCCATTGCCGGGCTACAATGAGCAGTTCTTC.

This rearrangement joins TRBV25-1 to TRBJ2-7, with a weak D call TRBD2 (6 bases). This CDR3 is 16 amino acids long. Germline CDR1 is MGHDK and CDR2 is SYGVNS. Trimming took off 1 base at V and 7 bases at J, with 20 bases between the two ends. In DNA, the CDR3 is TGTGCCAGCAGTGAATTCGGGGGAGTCGGACTTGGGGAGCAGTACTTC. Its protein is CASSEFGGVGLGEQYF.